This T cell receptor (beta chain) stems from a study of spatial heterogeneity in lung cancer. Background on the study: Roughly two years after resection was the median timing of the follow-up PBMC samples, which were sequenced when available.

Time point indicated: blood at routine non-recurrence follow-up after resection. TCRs were sequenced from unsorted whole RNA of tumor, nontumor lung or PBMC. Germline V gene lookup returns CDR1 KGHSH and CDR2 LQKENI. V was cut by 3 bases and J by 5 bases, with 8 bases left in between. This CDR3 is built from 13 residues. Carried by each TCR cDNA molecule was a unique molecular identifier. MiXCR, run by TCRdb on the 5' RACE reads, gives a single entry per CDR3 protein. The sample lists 95,000 to 130,000 distinct CDR3 sequences, less than 15% occurring once. This specimen consisted of PBMCs, obtained at follow-up. The receptor comes from a male donor with early-stage non-small cell lung cancer. The chain has TRBV18 and TRBJ2-4; D is possibly TRBD1 or TRBD2 (5 bases each). The CDR3 spells CASSPGTENIQYF. The CDR3 DNA reads as TGTGCCAGCTCACCGGGGACGGAAAACATTCAGTACTTC.